One sample yielded the 30 T cell receptor beta chains listed below, sequenced in a study of shared clonotypes between healthy human individuals. Generated by immunoSEQ multiplex PCR, the TCRdb table keeps only in-frame clones and is missing some. The table records about half a million clones, approximately 79% of them present only once. Sequencing used PBMCs. Receptor source: a woman aged 35 to 49 in good health. Some clones in this sample may be carry-over from other donors' samples.

The J gene is TRBJ2-3, the V gene TRBV27, with TRBD2 matching 8 bases. The CDR3 is 16 residues long. In germline, CDR1 is MNHEY, CDR2 SMNVEV (reference sequence). V lost 5 bases, J lost 0 bases, and 7 bases stayed unmatched. The chain's CDR3 is CASSPPSGPSTDTQYF. The CDR3 region has the DNA TGTGCCAGCAGTCCCCCTAGCGGGCCCAGCACAGATACGCAGTATTTT.

Of note for this clone: Other nucleotide sequences from this sample produce the same CDR3. V gene TRBV18 combines with J gene TRBJ1-1, with a tentative D call TRBD1 (5 bases). The CDR3 is 14 amino acids. Trimming took off 0 bases at V and 5 bases at J, with 10 bases between the two ends. Germline V gene sequence: CDR1 KGHSH, CDR2 LQKENI. CDR3 sequence reads: CASSPPIGGTEAFF. CDR3 bases: TGTGCCAGCTCACCACCAATCGGGGGAACTGAAGCTTTCTTT. The whole variable domain, remainder taken from reference TRBV18 and TRBJ1-1, is NAGVMQNPRHLVRRRGQEARLRCSPMKGHSHVYWYRQLPEEGLKFMVYLQKENIIDESGMPKERFSAEFPKEGPSILRIQQVVRGDSAAYFCASSPPIGGTEAFFGQGTRLTVV.

This chain joins TRBV6-6 and TRBJ2-7; D possibly corresponds to TRBD1 (5 bases). Germline V gene sequence: CDR1 MNHNY, CDR2 SVGAGI (reference sequence). There are 13 residues in the CDR3. V lost 5 bases, J lost 2 bases, and 10 bases lay in between. Written as DNA, the CDR3 is TGTGCCAGCAGTGACAGAGCTACCTACGAGCAGTACTTC. Translated: CASSDRATYEQYF.

This clone was seen once. The chain employs TRBV9 and TRBJ2-1; the match to TRBD2 covers 9 bases. The CDR3 sequence is 14 residues long. Germline values: CDR1 SGDLS, CDR2 YYNGEE. Trimming at V came to 5 bases and at J to 7 bases, leaving 7 bases not matched to a gene. The CDR3 region is CASRPSGAENEQFF. The CDR3, as DNA: TGTGCCAGCAGACCTAGCGGGGCGGAAAATGAGCAGTTCTTC.

The chain carries TRBV2 and TRBJ2-3; 10 nucleotides line up with TRBD2. The CDR3 runs 14 residues. The V and J ends lost 8 bases and 2 bases, in that order; junction bases with no gene match: 4. CDR1 and CDR2 from the germline V gene are SNHLY and FYNNEI. CDR3 sequence reads: CASQREGPTDTQYF. The DNA of the CDR3 is TGTGCCAGCCAGCGGGAGGGCCCCACAGATACGCAGTATTTT.

This clone was seen once. The rearrangement links TRBV15 to TRBJ2-7; D is perhaps TRBD1 (5 bases). V gave up 4 bases and J gave up 8 bases, with 12 bases separating them. This CDR3 is built from 12 residues. Germline V gives CDR1 LNHNV, CDR2 YYDKDF (reference sequence). CDR3 amino acids: CATSNRQNKQYF. The CDR3 nucleotides read TGTGCCACCAGCAACCGACAGAACAAGCAGTACTTC.

The genes are TRBV2 and TRBJ2-7; no clear D gene. Trimming removed 6 bases from V and 3 bases from J, with 12 bases in between. The germline V gene has CDR1 SNHLY and CDR2 FYNNEI. The CDR3 runs 13 residues. In DNA form, the CDR3 reads TGTGCCAGCAGGGCCCAGGTGTTCTACGAGCAGTACTTC. It translates to CASRAQVFYEQYF.

The CDR3 DNA reads TGTGCCAGCAGCCCTCTGTGGGGACAGGGGGCGCTGAACGAGCAGTACTTC. It encodes CASSPLWGQGALNEQYF. The chain combines TRBV28 with TRBJ2-7; TRBD1 aligns across 12 bases. Germline CDR1 is MDHEN and CDR2 is SYDVKM. CDR3 length: 17 residues. Germline trimming cut 6 bases from V and 5 bases from J; bases unmatched to any gene: 14.

This rearrangement joins TRBV28 to TRBJ2-1; D is unresolved. The germline gives CDR1 MDHEN, CDR2 SYDVKM. V was pared by 10 bases and J by 4 bases, with 8 bases between. The CDR3 consists of 11 residues. CDR3 amino acids: CATIGYNEQFF. Here the CDR3 DNA reads TGTGCCACCATCGGATACAATGAGCAGTTCTTC.

This clone occurred once. This rearrangement joins TRBV30 to TRBJ2-3; TRBD2 matches 7 bases. Germline trimming cut 0 bases from V and 4 bases from J; bases unmatched to any gene: 10. Germline loops: CDR1 GTSNPN, CDR2 SVGIG (reference sequence). The length of the CDR3 is 16 residues. The CDR3 nucleotides read TGTGCCTGGAGTGTAACCGAAGCGGGGCCGCCAGATACGCAGTATTTT. Its translation: CAWSVTEAGPPDTQYF.

The V call is TRBV27, the J call TRBJ2-1; maybe TRBD2 (6 bases). V dropped 5 bases and J dropped 8 bases, with 22 bases sitting between them. The CDR3 runs 16 residues. Germline V gene lookup returns CDR1 MNHEY and CDR2 SMNVEV (reference sequence). The CDR3 DNA reads TGTGCCAGCAGTCCTATAGCGGACCATCCCACCCATGAGCAGTTCTTC. It codes for CASSPIADHPTHEQFF.

On this clone itself: Additional DNA sequences in this sample encode the identical CDR3. The chain recombines TRBV5-1 with TRBJ2-7; D gene ambiguous. V gave up 1 base and J gave up 0 bases, with 2 bases separating them. CDR1 is SGHRS and CDR2 is YFSETQ in the germline V gene. The CDR3 contains 12 residues. Here the CDR3 reads CASSLPSYEQYF. The CDR3 nucleotides are TGCGCCAGCAGCTTGCCCTCCTACGAGCAGTACTTC.

This clone was detected once. The chain joins TRBV2 to TRBJ2-1, with 9 bases identical to TRBD1. Per germline, CDR1 SNHLY and CDR2 FYNNEI. The CDR3 consists of 15 residues. The V and J ends lost 5 bases and 9 bases, in that order; junction bases with no gene match: 11. CDR3 sequence (DNA): TGTGCCAGCAGTTGGGGACAGGGAGCTACAGGTGAGCAGTTCTTC. Translation gives CASSWGQGATGEQFF. Variable domain in full (rest from reference TRBV2 and TRBJ2-1): EPEVTQTPSHQVTQMGQEVILRCVPISNHLYFYWYRQILGQKVEFLVSFYNNEISEKSEIFDDQFSVERPDGSNFTLKIRSTKLEDSAMYFCASSWGQGATGEQFFGPGTRLTVL.

The genes are TRBV27 and TRBJ1-2, with D uncertain. CDR1 MNHEY and CDR2 SMNVEV come from the germline V gene (reference sequence). V was cut by 5 bases and J by 0 bases, with 10 bases left in between. The CDR3 contains 14 residues. The CDR3 DNA sequence: TGTGCCAGCAGTATTGGCAGGTCTAACTATGGCTACACCTTC. This codes for CASSIGRSNYGYTF.

This clone was found a few times. The rearrangement joins TRBV28 to TRBJ2-7; no firm D call. V was trimmed by 2 bases and J by 2 bases, leaving 13 bases between them. Per germline, CDR1 MDHEN and CDR2 SYDVKM. CDR3 length: 15 residues. This CDR3 reads CASSLRFNNPYEQYF. The CDR3 region has the DNA TGTGCCAGCAGTTTACGGTTTAACAATCCCTACGAGCAGTACTTC.

This clone appeared once. The V gene is TRBV5-1, the J gene TRBJ1-1; D gene uncertain. The ends were cut back, 0 bases at V and 1 base at J, with 7 bases in the middle. The germline V gene has CDR1 SGHRS and CDR2 YFSETQ. CDR3 length equals 14 residues. The chain's CDR3 is CASSLAPPNTEAFF. The CDR3 bases are TGCGCCAGCAGCTTGGCTCCACCGAACACTGAAGCTTTCTTT.

The chain couples TRBV30 to TRBJ1-1; D gene ambiguous. V was trimmed by 1 base and J by 0 bases, leaving 18 bases between them. The CDR3 loop spans 17 amino acids. Germline V lookup: CDR1 GTSNPN, CDR2 SVGIG (reference sequence). The CDR3 DNA follows: TGTGCCTGGAGTGCTGCAGCGGATTGGGGAATGAACACTGAAGCTTTCTTT. It codes for CAWSAAADWGMNTEAFF.

In DNA form, the CDR3 reads TGTGCCAGCATAAGGGGGCGGGGAGAGACCCAGTACTTC. Amino acids: CASIRGRGETQYF. The rearrangement uses TRBV2 and TRBJ2-5, with D perhaps TRBD1 (7 bases). The CDR3 covers 13 residues. V was shortened by 7 bases and J by 4 bases, with 13 bases between the two germline ends. Per germline, CDR1 SNHLY and CDR2 FYNNEI.

The chain has TRBV11-3 and TRBJ2-2; 7 bases are shared with TRBD1. CDR1 and CDR2 (germline): SGHNT, YENEEA. The junction had 0 bases not matched to a gene; V was cut back by 5 bases and J by 0 bases. The CDR3 length is 14 residues. DNA of the CDR3: TGTGCCAGCAGCGGGACAGCGAACACCGGGGAGCTGTTTTTT. It encodes CASSGTANTGELFF. Together with reference TRBV11-3 and TRBJ2-2, the CDR3 gives the full variable domain: EAGVVQSPRYKIIEKKQPVAFWCNPISGHNTLYWYLQNLGQGPELLIRYENEEAVDDSQLPKDRFSAERLKGVDSTLKIQPAELGDSAVYLCASSGTANTGELFFGEGSRLTVL.

The CDR3 is CASSLGPGTGTYEQYF. CDR3 DNA: TGTGCCAGCAGCTTGGGCCCCGGGACAGGGACCTACGAGCAGTACTTC. The V call is TRBV5-8, the J call TRBJ2-7; 9 positions match TRBD1. Germline CDR1 and CDR2: SGHTS and YDEGEE. This CDR3 has 16 amino acids. After removal of 0 bases from V and 2 bases from J, the junction contained 6 bases not matched to a gene.

This clone came up a few times. The chain joins TRBV7-2 to TRBJ2-1; TRBD2 matches at 14 bases. V trimming: 3 bases; J trimming: 9 bases; junction bases outside the gene matches: 10. In germline, CDR1 is SGHTA, CDR2 FQGNSA. CDR3 length: 17 residues. CDR3 sequence: CASSLRSGTSGRLEQFF. CDR3 DNA sequence: TGTGCCAGCAGCTTGAGGTCGGGGACTAGCGGGAGACTTGAGCAGTTCTTC.

This clone was counted only a few times. J is TRBJ1-2 and V is TRBV28; the D gene is possibly TRBD1 (6 bases). Trimming shortened V by 4 bases and J by 4 bases, and 13 bases separated the two germline ends. CDR1 and CDR2 from the germline V gene are MDHEN and SYDVKM. There are 14 residues in the CDR3. The CDR3 loop is CASSSPTGSYGYTF. The CDR3 coding sequence is TGTGCCAGCAGTTCACCGACAGGCTCCTATGGCTACACCTTC.

This clone has only one observation. The V and J genes are TRBV5-1 and TRBJ1-1; TRBD1 agrees at 8 bases. Germline loops: CDR1 SGHRS, CDR2 YFSETQ. CDR3 length equals 18 residues. Unmatched junction bases numbered 14, after V lost 4 bases and J lost 0 bases. CDR3 protein: CASSAEGSGQEMNTEAFF. The CDR3 DNA is TGCGCCAGCAGCGCTGAAGGTTCGGGACAGGAGATGAACACTGAAGCTTTCTTT. Drawing the rest from reference TRBV5-1 and TRBJ1-1, the complete variable domain is KAGVTQTPRYLIKTRGQQVTLSCSPISGHRSVSWYQQTPGQGLQFLFEYFSETQRNKGNFPGRFSGRQFSNSRSEMNVSTLELGDSALYLCASSAEGSGQEMNTEAFFGQGTRLTVV.

This clone was seen a handful of times. The CDR3 protein is CASSRAPITEAFF. Written as DNA, the CDR3 is TGTGCCAGCAGCCGCGCGCCGATAACTGAAGCTTTCTTT. This rearrangement joins TRBV2 to TRBJ1-1; D is undetermined. The germline V gene has CDR1 SNHLY and CDR2 FYNNEI. The germline V and J ends were trimmed by 6 bases and 5 bases, with 13 bases remaining between them. The CDR3 consists of 13 residues.

This clone was detected a few times. The V call is TRBV4-1, the J call TRBJ2-7, with D perhaps being TRBD1 or TRBD2 (7 bases each). CDR1 is MGHRA and CDR2 is YSYEKL in the germline V gene. V lost 0 bases to trimming and J lost 5 bases, with 17 bases between them. This CDR3 comprises 16 residues. The CDR3 DNA sequence: TGCGCCAGCAGCCAAGAGGAGGCCAGGGGGGGGGACGAGCAGTACTTC. Its translation is CASSQEEARGGDEQYF.

The rearrangement links TRBV19 to TRBJ1-1, with D unclear. The germline V gene encodes CDR1 LNHDA and CDR2 SQIVND (reference sequence). The V end was cut by 6 bases, the J end by 1 base, with 9 bases between. The CDR3 has 13 amino acids. The DNA for the CDR3 is TGTGCCAGTAGATACTCAGGGAACACTGAAGCTTTCTTT. Translated: CASRYSGNTEAFF.

The CDR3 here is CASKEQGTDTQYF. The CDR3 DNA follows: TGTGCCAGCAAAGAACAGGGGACAGATACGCAGTATTTT. The chain has TRBV6-6 and TRBJ2-3, with TRBD1 matching over 7 bases. Germline V gene lookup returns CDR1 MNHNY and CDR2 SVGAGI (reference sequence). The trim removed 7 bases at V and 3 bases at J, leaving 4 bases unmatched. The CDR3 spans 13 residues.

The chain carries TRBV30 and TRBJ2-7; no clear D gene. Trimming shortened V by 3 bases and J by 6 bases, and 15 bases separated the two germline ends. The CDR3 spans 13 residues. CDR1 is GTSNPN and CDR2 is SVGIG in the germline V gene (reference sequence). The CDR3: CAWSAQMGTEQYF. The CDR3 region has the DNA TGTGCCTGGAGCGCCCAGATGGGTACCGAGCAGTACTTC. Combining the CDR3 with reference TRBV30 and TRBJ2-7 gives the whole variable domain SQTIHQWPATLVQPVGSPLSLECTVEGTSNPNLYWYRQAAGRGLQLLFYSVGIGQISSEVPQNLSASRPQDRQFILSSKKLLLSDSGFYLCAWSAQMGTEQYFGPGTRLTVT.

The chain recombines TRBV7-2 with TRBJ2-2; no clear D gene. The CDR3 loop spans 15 amino acids. V lost 0 bases, J lost 4 bases, and 9 bases lay in between. The germline V gene encodes CDR1 SGHTA and CDR2 FQGNSA. The CDR3 DNA reads TGTGCCAGCAGCTTAGCGGCACTTCCCACCGGGGAGCTGTTTTTT. This gives the protein CASSLAALPTGELFF.

This clone was counted a few times. This chain joins TRBV6-6 and TRBJ1-4, with no clear D. The CDR3 extends over 16 amino acids. Germline CDR1 and CDR2: MNHNY and SVGAGI (reference sequence). Trimming cost V 0 bases and J 8 bases, with 16 bases left between them. CDR3 sequence (DNA): TGTGCCAGCAGTTACTCGAGTGAAGGAGGAGGGGAAAAACTGTTTTTT. Translation: CASSYSSEGGGEKLFF.